This TCR beta chain was obtained from a study of CD8+ T cells in alopecia areata. Across the whole study: After 6 to 18 months of tofacitinib, follow-up continued 6 months off drug. Whole-study results and caveats: Among the top 100, expanded CD8+ clones were significantly decreased by tofacitinib, as was scalp clonality.

RNA, once extracted, was reverse transcribed into cDNA for use as the sequencing template. Produced via immunoSEQ multiplex PCR; TCRdb's table is partial and in-frame only. The table lists 150,000 to 200,000 clones, about 65% of them singletons, with 1.3% in the top ten. Specified treatment: oral pan-JAK inhibitor, 5-10 mg twice daily. V lost 1 base to trimming and J lost 2 bases, with 6 bases between them. Germline CDR1 SGHRS, CDR2 YFSETQ. This CDR3 spans 13 amino acids. A note on this clone: The target antigen is unknown.

The starting material was CD4+ T cells sorted from blood, obtained around week 50, from a patient treated with tofacitinib. The source is a human donor with alopecia areata. The chain carries TRBV5-1 and TRBJ1-2; D gene ambiguous. Here the CDR3 DNA reads TGCGCCAGCAGCTTGACAACAAACTATGGCTACACCTTC. As protein: CASSLTTNYGYTF.